This T cell receptor (beta chain) stems from a study of cytomegalovirus exposure and HLA in healthy donors. The CDR3 runs to 15 residues. In germline, CDR1 is KGHSH, CDR2 LQKENI. Trimming shortened V by 3 bases and J by 2 bases, and 13 bases separated the two germline ends. PCR used 60 Vbeta primers and 13 Jbeta primers. Measured with immunoSEQ multiplex PCR; TCRdb has only the in-frame clones, and not every one. The sample lists under 150,000 clones, roughly 79% seen once, with approximately 1.7% in the top ten. V is TRBV18 and J is TRBJ1-2; no reliable D call. The TCR sequence derives from a woman in her forties or fifties in good health and CMV-seronegative. The specimen was PBMCs. The CDR3 DNA sequence: TGTGCCAGCTCACCGGCGGGCGATTTAAACTATGGCTACACCTTC. Amino acid sequence: CASSPAGDLNYGYTF.